These 10 T cell receptor beta chains were all obtained from the same sample, sequenced in a study of T cell responses to AZD1222 COVID-19 vaccine. TCRdb's table, derived via immunoSEQ multiplex PCR, lists solely in-frame clones and lacks some. The table lists approximately 150,000 clones, about 92% of them singletons, with 3% to 4% in the top ten. This specimen was peripheral blood, taken 28 days after the second AZD1222 dose. The receptors come from an adult who received the AZD1222 COVID-19 vaccine.

The chain carries TRBV9 and TRBJ2-1; 10 positions agree with TRBD2. Per germline, CDR1 SGDLS and CDR2 YYNGEE. The CDR3 loop spans 18 amino acids. The V gene end was trimmed by 2 bases and the J gene end by 9 bases; junction bases not matched to a gene: 17. The CDR3 sequence: CASSVRAGGDLQYVEQFF. The DNA for the CDR3 is TGTGCCAGCAGCGTTCGAGCGGGAGGGGATCTTCAGTATGTTGAGCAGTTCTTC.

The genes are TRBV5-1 and TRBJ2-2; the match to TRBD1 covers 10 bases. The junction had 1 base not matched to a gene; V was cut back by 0 bases and J by 2 bases. The CDR3 has 16 amino acids. CDR1 and CDR2 (germline): SGHRS, YFSETQ. Here the CDR3 reads CASSLGQGANTGELFF. In DNA form, the CDR3 reads TGCGCCAGCAGCTTGGGACAGGGGGCTAACACCGGGGAGCTGTTTTTT.

The chain employs TRBV5-4 and TRBJ2-7, with D possibly TRBD2 on 5 matching bases. V lost 4 bases and J 0 bases, leaving 14 bases between the germline ends. The CDR3 is 15 residues long. Germline loops: CDR1 SGHNT, CDR2 YYREEE (reference sequence). The DNA for the CDR3 is TGTGCCAGCAGCATCCGGGATTTAAGCTCCTACGAGCAGTACTTC. Translating it yields CASSIRDLSSYEQYF.

This chain joins TRBV7-8 and TRBJ1-2; 8 bases map to TRBD1. CDR3 length equals 15 residues. Per the germline V gene, CDR1 is SGHVS and CDR2 is FQNEAQ. Trimming at V came to 3 bases and at J to 4 bases, leaving 7 bases not matched to a gene. The CDR3 reads CASSFRTGSVYGYTF. In nucleotides, the CDR3 is TGTGCCAGCAGCTTTAGGACAGGGTCGGTCTATGGCTACACCTTC.

V and J are TRBV5-1 and TRBJ1-2; perhaps TRBD1 as D (5 bases). CDR3 length equals 15 residues. Germline lookup yields CDR1 SGHRS and CDR2 YFSETQ. V was shortened by 4 bases and J by 4 bases, with 17 bases between the two germline ends. CDR3 sequence: CASSPGGAGTYGYTF. In DNA, the CDR3 is TGCGCCAGCAGCCCTGGTGGGGCAGGGACCTATGGCTACACCTTC.

The rearrangement joins TRBV7-9 to TRBJ1-2, with 8 bases matching TRBD1. The trim removed 6 bases at V and 7 bases at J, leaving 10 bases unmatched. Germline V gives CDR1 SEHNR, CDR2 FQNEAQ (reference sequence). The length of the CDR3 is 14 residues. CDR3 DNA: TGTGCCAGCAGGCCCGAGACAGGGGCGAGTGGCTACACCTTC. It specifies CASRPETGASGYTF.

This clone was recorded only once. The V and J genes are TRBV7-3 and TRBJ2-7, with 9 positions matching TRBD1. The CDR3 totals 15 residues. Germline V gene data show CDR1 as SGHTA and CDR2 as FQGTGA. The V segment lost 2 bases and the J segment 4 bases; nucleotides outside the gene matches: 6. The CDR3 loop is CASSLGGQGVYEQYF. The CDR3 region has the DNA TGTGCCAGCAGCTTAGGGGGACAGGGCGTTTACGAGCAGTACTTC. Variable domain in full (rest from reference TRBV7-3 and TRBJ2-7): GAGVSQTPSNKVTEKGKYVELRCDPISGHTALYWYRQSLGQGPEFLIYFQGTGAADDSGLPNDRFFAVRPEGSVSTLKIQRTERGDSAVYLCASSLGGQGVYEQYFGPGTRLTVT.

The chain recombines TRBV9 with TRBJ1-2; D remains unclear. From germline, CDR1 is SGDLS and CDR2 YYNGEE. Trimming pared 4 bases from V and 8 bases from J, leaving 18 bases between. The CDR3 contains 14 residues. In nucleotides, the CDR3 is TGTGCCAGCAGCCCCACATCCCACATCAGGGGCTACACCTTC. Amino acids: CASSPTSHIRGYTF.

This rearrangement joins TRBV7-9 to TRBJ1-2, with D unresolved. The V gene's germline CDR1 is SEHNR and CDR2 FQNEAQ (reference sequence). The CDR3 contains 16 residues. Trimming removed 6 bases at V and 0 bases at J, with 17 bases between. The chain's CDR3 is CASSYGPLISNYGYTF. Here the CDR3 DNA reads TGTGCCAGCAGTTACGGACCGCTAATCTCTAACTATGGCTACACCTTC.

The chain combines TRBV2 with TRBJ1-1; unclear D gene. Looked up from germline, CDR1 is SNHLY and CDR2 is FYNNEI. Trimming removed 2 bases at V and 1 base at J, with 5 bases between. The length of the CDR3 is 13 residues. CDR3 nucleotide sequence: TGTGCCAGCAGTGAATCAGGGAACACTGAAGCTTTCTTT. Translation: CASSESGNTEAFF.